Below, 32 T cell receptor beta chains from the same sample are listed, as sequenced in a study of T cell changes during pregnancy in multiple sclerosis. The assay was immunoSEQ multiplex PCR, and TCRdb's table has in-frame clones only and misses some. This repertoire shows fewer than 95,000 clones, around 92% found once; its top ten account for less than 2.5%. Specimen: peripheral blood, collected in the third trimester of pregnancy. These TCRs come from a female donor with multiple sclerosis, enrolled in a pregnancy study.

The genes are TRBV4-1 and TRBJ2-1; 13 nucleotides match TRBD2. The germline gives CDR1 MGHRA, CDR2 YSYEKL. The J segment lost 7 bases and the V segment lost 2 bases, leaving 5 bases of the junction unmatched. CDR3 length equals 16 residues. CDR3 nucleotides: TGCGCCAGCAGCCAACCGACTAGCGGGAGGCATAATGAGCAGTTCTTC. Amino acid sequence: CASSQPTSGRHNEQFF.

This chain connects TRBV7-9 to TRBJ2-1; 7 bases are shared with TRBD1. V was clipped by 5 bases and J by 0 bases; unmatched bases: 7. Germline V gene data show CDR1 as SEHNR and CDR2 as FQNEAQ (reference sequence). The CDR3 length is 16 residues. The CDR3 spells CASSGHRGSSYNEQFF. The CDR3 DNA sequence: TGTGCCAGCAGCGGGCACAGGGGAAGCTCCTACAATGAGCAGTTCTTC.

This chain uses TRBV5-1 with TRBJ2-5; D is ambiguous. Germline CDR1 is SGHRS and CDR2 is YFSETQ. V was cut by 5 bases and J by 5 bases, with 7 bases left in between. The CDR3 runs 11 residues. In nucleotides, the CDR3 is TGCGCCAGCAGACTTAGTGAGACCCAGTACTTC. This encodes CASRLSETQYF.

This chain links TRBV5-1 with TRBJ1-2; perhaps TRBD1 as D (6 bases). CDR1 is SGHRS, CDR2 YFSETQ, per germline. V lost 6 bases and J 5 bases, leaving 23 bases between the germline ends. The CDR3 has 16 amino acids. The CDR3 sequence is CASKIEGGPSYYGYTF. In nucleotides, the CDR3 is TGCGCCAGCAAGATTGAGGGGGGGCCTAGTTATTATGGCTACACCTTC.

The genes are TRBV5-4 and TRBJ2-5, with D possibly TRBD2 on 6 matching bases. The CDR3 loop spans 14 amino acids. CDR1 is SGHNT, CDR2 YYREEE, per germline (reference sequence). The germline V and J ends were trimmed by 0 bases and 5 bases, with 11 bases remaining between them. CDR3 sequence (DNA): TGTGCCAGCAGCTTGGCAGGGAGGCGGGAGACCCAGTACTTC. Translating gives CASSLAGRRETQYF. Using reference TRBV5-4 and TRBJ2-5 for the parts outside the CDR3, the full variable domain is ETGVTQSPTHLIKTRGQQVTLRCSSQSGHNTVSWYQQALGQGPQFIFQYYREEENGRGNFPPRFSGLQFPNYSSELNVNALELDDSALYLCASSLAGRRETQYFGPGTRLLVL.

The chain recombines TRBV27 with TRBJ2-7, with 15 bases that match TRBD2. The V segment lost 8 bases and the J segment 5 bases; nucleotides outside the gene matches: 7. Germline CDR1 MNHEY, CDR2 SMNVEV (reference sequence). The CDR3 has 15 residues. For the CDR3, the DNA is TGTGCCAGCTGGACGGGACTAGCGGGAGGTGACGAGCAGTACTTC. Translated: CASWTGLAGGDEQYF.

The CDR3 loop reads CASSLRTGGPNYGYTF. The DNA for the CDR3 is TGTGCCAGTAGTCTCCGGACAGGGGGCCCAAACTATGGCTACACCTTC. The chain joins TRBV19 to TRBJ1-2, with 11 bases matching TRBD1. CDR1 LNHDA and CDR2 SQIVND come from the germline V gene (reference sequence). The CDR3 is 16 amino acids. The V segment lost 5 bases and the J segment 2 bases; nucleotides outside the gene matches: 7.

This chain uses TRBV30 with TRBJ1-6, with D unresolved. The CDR3 sequence is 11 residues long. Trimming shortened V by 5 bases and J by 9 bases, and 8 bases separated the two germline ends. Germline V gene lookup returns CDR1 GTSNPN and CDR2 SVGIG (reference sequence). The CDR3 is CAWGNSSPLHF. DNA of the CDR3: TGTGCCTGGGGCAACAGTTCACCCCTCCACTTT.

The chain employs TRBV25-1 and TRBJ2-1; 8 nucleotides match TRBD2. Germline V gene lookup returns CDR1 MGHDK and CDR2 SYGVNS. After removal of 2 bases from V and 10 bases from J, the junction contained 1 base not matched to a gene. The CDR3 loop spans 12 amino acids. CDR3 coding DNA: TGTGCCAGCAGTGAACGGGGGGGGGAGCAGTTCTTC. It is translated as CASSERGGEQFF.

The chain carries TRBV7-9 and TRBJ1-2, with a possible D match to TRBD1 (6 bases). CDR1 SEHNR and CDR2 FQNEAQ come from the germline V gene (reference sequence). With 7 bases removed from V and 2 bases from J, the gap between germline ends came to 8 bases. The CDR3 has 12 amino acids. The DNA for the CDR3 is TGTGCCAGCACAACAGGGAACTATGGCTACACCTTC. Translated, it gives CASTTGNYGYTF.

This chain uses TRBV4-1 with TRBJ2-5, with D possibly matching TRBD1 (5 bases). The CDR3 sequence is 18 residues long. Germline V lookup: CDR1 MGHRA, CDR2 YSYEKL. V shed 0 bases and J shed 2 bases, with 19 bases lying between them. In DNA form, the CDR3 reads TGCGCCAGCAGCCAAGAAAGGGGAATCGCGAATAAACAAGAGACCCAGTACTTC. It yields the protein CASSQERGIANKQETQYF.

The V and J genes are TRBV6-1 and TRBJ2-1; unclear D gene. Trimming stripped 0 bases from V and 4 bases from J, with 4 bases between. This CDR3 region has 13 residues. Germline assignment: CDR1 MNHNS and CDR2 SASEGT. The CDR3 sequence is CASSEASYNEQFF. Written as DNA, the CDR3 is TGTGCCAGCAGTGAAGCGAGTTACAATGAGCAGTTCTTC.

This chain links TRBV4-1 with TRBJ2-1; 8 bases agree with TRBD1. With 0 bases clipped from V and 5 bases from J, the junction kept 15 bases outside the gene matches. Looked up from germline, CDR1 is MGHRA and CDR2 is YSYEKL. This CDR3 contains 19 residues. Here the CDR3 DNA reads TGCGCCAGCAGCCAAGAGTCCTTCCTGCTGGGACAGGTTGACAATGAGCAGTTCTTC. This gives the protein CASSQESFLLGQVDNEQFF.

The chain carries TRBV2 and TRBJ1-1; D might be TRBD1 (6 bases). V was shortened by 7 bases and J by 0 bases, with 15 bases between the two germline ends. The CDR3 contains 15 residues. CDR1 SNHLY and CDR2 FYNNEI come from the germline V gene. In DNA form, the CDR3 reads TGTGCCAGCAACCCCCGGACAGCCATGAACACTGAAGCTTTCTTT. This translates into CASNPRTAMNTEAFF.

The chain carries TRBV4-2 and TRBJ2-3; 9 bases match TRBD2. Germline V gene sequence: CDR1 LGHNA, CDR2 YNFKEQ. The CDR3 sequence is 16 residues long. V lost 1 base to trimming and J lost 4 bases; unmatched junction nucleotides: 6. The CDR3 sequence: CASSQGYRGRADTQYF. CDR3 nucleotide sequence: TGTGCCAGCAGCCAAGGGTACCGCGGGAGGGCAGATACGCAGTATTTT.

J is TRBJ2-5 and V is TRBV6-5; 10 bases line up with TRBD1. Germline V lookup: CDR1 MNHEY, CDR2 SVGAGI. There are 15 residues in the CDR3. Trimming at V came to 5 bases and at J to 4 bases, leaving 7 bases not matched to a gene. CDR3 bases: TGTGCCAGCAGTACAACCGGGACAGGGGTAGAGACCCAGTACTTC. It yields the protein CASSTTGTGVETQYF.

This clone was seen just once. This rearrangement joins TRBV30 to TRBJ2-3, with 9 positions matching TRBD2. Trimming removed 4 bases from V and 6 bases from J; junction bases left unmatched: 5. This CDR3 is built from 13 residues. Germline loops: CDR1 GTSNPN, CDR2 SVGIG (reference sequence). The CDR3 DNA reads as TGTGCCTGGACTAGCGGGATTGAGGATACGCAGTATTTT. Translating gives CAWTSGIEDTQYF.

This clone was seen a single time. The chain uses TRBV28 and TRBJ2-5; 11 bases fit TRBD2. The CDR3 consists of 13 residues. Germline CDR1 reads MDHEN; CDR2 reads SYDVKM. Losses at the gene ends were 6 bases for V and 4 bases for J; bases not matched to a gene: 1. CDR3 protein: CASSLAGGETQYF. As DNA, the CDR3 is TGTGCCAGCAGCCTAGCGGGAGGAGAGACCCAGTACTTC.

The chain is built from TRBV28 and TRBJ2-7; 7 positions match TRBD2. Germline V gene data show CDR1 as MDHEN and CDR2 as SYDVKM. This CDR3 is built from 14 residues. The junction had 6 bases not matched to a gene; V was cut back by 1 base and J by 6 bases. This chain's CDR3 is CASSLYLAVREQYF. In nucleotides, the CDR3 is TGTGCCAGCAGTTTATACCTAGCGGTTCGCGAGCAGTACTTC. The entire variable domain, with the rest obtained from reference TRBV28 and TRBJ2-7, is as follows: DVKVTQSSRYLVKRTGEKVFLECVQDMDHENMFWYRQDPGLGLRLIYFSYDVKMKEKGDIPEGYSVSREKKERFSLILESASTNQTSMYLCASSLYLAVREQYFGPGTRLTVT.

The chain has TRBV7-2 and TRBJ2-3; TRBD2 matches 10 bases. The CDR3 sequence is 15 residues long. J was trimmed by 1 base and V by 5 bases; bases with no gene match: 3. CDR1 is SGHTA, CDR2 FQGNSA, per germline. The CDR3 bases are TGTGCCAGCAGCCCCCTAGCGGGAGGCACAGATACGCAGTATTTT. Translation: CASSPLAGGTDTQYF.

This chain connects TRBV28 to TRBJ2-7; TRBD2 might be the D (6 bases). The CDR3 runs 14 residues. Germline V lookup: CDR1 MDHEN, CDR2 SYDVKM. Trimming took off 4 bases at V and 5 bases at J, with 15 bases between the two ends. The DNA for the CDR3 is TGTGCCAGCAGTTCCCGGGACTTCGGGAACGAGCAGTACTTC. This sequence encodes CASSSRDFGNEQYF.

The V call is TRBV14, the J call TRBJ2-1; 12 bases match TRBD2. Losses at the gene ends were 3 bases for V and 0 bases for J; bases not matched to a gene: 3. This CDR3 has 17 residues. The V gene's germline CDR1 is SGHDN and CDR2 FVKESK. The CDR3 sequence is CASSHPTSGSSYNEQFF. The CDR3 nucleotides are TGTGCCAGCAGCCACCCGACTAGCGGGAGCTCCTACAATGAGCAGTTCTTC.

The chain uses TRBV4-2 and TRBJ2-7; 12 bases are shared with TRBD2. CDR1 is LGHNA and CDR2 is YNFKEQ in the germline V gene. With V trimmed by 0 bases and J by 3 bases, 12 bases remained unmatched. This CDR3 comprises 19 residues. The chain's CDR3 is CASSQDLGTSGPADYEQYF. Here the CDR3 DNA reads TGTGCCAGCAGCCAAGATCTTGGGACTAGCGGGCCCGCCGACTACGAGCAGTACTTC.

The chain joins TRBV2 to TRBJ2-7; D is unclear. V lost 8 bases to trimming and J lost 5 bases, with 10 bases between them. Germline V CDR1 and CDR2: SNHLY, FYNNEI. This CDR3 has 11 residues. The CDR3 protein is CASVASDEQYF. The CDR3 nucleotides are TGTGCCAGCGTTGCGTCGGACGAGCAGTACTTC. The full variable domain, with the rest looked up from reference TRBV2 and TRBJ2-7, is EPEVTQTPSHQVTQMGQEVILRCVPISNHLYFYWYRQILGQKVEFLVSFYNNEISEKSEIFDDQFSVERPDGSNFTLKIRSTKLEDSAMYFCASVASDEQYFGPGTRLTVT.

The V call is TRBV5-1, the J call TRBJ1-1, with 8 bases identical to TRBD1. With V trimmed by 4 bases and J by 6 bases, 8 bases remained unmatched. The CDR3 has 14 residues. Germline CDR1 is SGHRS and CDR2 is YFSETQ. This chain's CDR3 is CASSLLDRDPEAFF. In nucleotides, the CDR3 is TGCGCCAGCAGCCTCCTGGACAGGGACCCTGAAGCTTTCTTT. The variable domain in full, with the rest retrieved from reference TRBV5-1 and TRBJ1-1, is KAGVTQTPRYLIKTRGQQVTLSCSPISGHRSVSWYQQTPGQGLQFLFEYFSETQRNKGNFPGRFSGRQFSNSRSEMNVSTLELGDSALYLCASSLLDRDPEAFFGQGTRLTVV.

The chain carries TRBV5-1 and TRBJ1-4, with D perhaps matching TRBD1 (6 bases). The CDR3 runs 14 residues. The V gene's germline CDR1 is SGHRS and CDR2 YFSETQ. With 5 bases removed from V and 6 bases from J, the gap between germline ends came to 14 bases. The CDR3 nucleotides are TGCGCCAGCAGTTACGGACAGCGTCATGAAAAACTGTTTTTT. This codes for CASSYGQRHEKLFF.

The chain has TRBV7-9 and TRBJ2-1; TRBD2 matches 11 bases. CDR1 is SEHNR, CDR2 FQNEAQ, per germline (reference sequence). The V and J ends lost 5 bases and 1 base, in that order; junction bases with no gene match: 7. The CDR3 contains 17 residues. CDR3 DNA sequence: TGTGCCAGCAGCCGACTAGCGGGACATTCTTCCTACAATGAGCAGTTCTTC. Its translation is CASSRLAGHSSYNEQFF.

This rearrangement joins TRBV10-3 to TRBJ1-2; TRBD1 matches at 11 bases. J lost 4 bases, V lost 0 bases, and 10 bases had no gene match. This CDR3 has 18 amino acids. The germline V gene has CDR1 ENHRY and CDR2 SYGVKD. The CDR3 spells CAISESPDRGPPGYGYTF. DNA of the CDR3: TGTGCCATCAGTGAGTCCCCGGACAGGGGGCCCCCGGGCTATGGCTACACCTTC.

This chain joins TRBV9 and TRBJ2-1; 9 bases agree with TRBD2. The V gene's germline CDR1 is SGDLS and CDR2 YYNGEE. The ends lost 0 bases at V and 8 bases at J; junction bases unmatched: 12. The CDR3 is 17 residues long. This CDR3 is CASSVGLADWSAHEQFF. As DNA, the CDR3 is TGTGCCAGCAGCGTAGGACTAGCGGATTGGTCCGCCCATGAGCAGTTCTTC.

V and J are TRBV19 and TRBJ2-7; 9 nucleotides align to TRBD2. Germline V CDR1 and CDR2: LNHDA, SQIVND (reference sequence). The CDR3 length is 14 residues. The V and J ends lost 9 bases and 4 bases, in that order; junction bases with no gene match: 10. The CDR3 nucleotides are TGTGCCAGCTCCCCCGCGGGAGGGCGGTACGAGCAGTACTTC. Protein sequence: CASSPAGGRYEQYF.

This chain uses TRBV7-6 with TRBJ2-2, with 10 nucleotides matching TRBD1. V lost 4 bases to trimming and J lost 6 bases; unmatched junction nucleotides: 5. Germline V CDR1 and CDR2: SGHVS, FNYEAQ. The CDR3 runs to 15 residues. CDR3: CASSWGQGLAGELFF. The CDR3 bases are TGTGCCAGCAGCTGGGGACAGGGGTTGGCCGGGGAGCTGTTTTTT.

The chain joins TRBV28 to TRBJ1-4; 9 bases are shared with TRBD1. The CDR3 consists of 15 residues. Germline-derived CDR1 and CDR2 are MDHEN and SYDVKM. V lost 3 bases, J lost 7 bases, and 6 bases stayed unmatched. The CDR3 region has the DNA TGTGCCAGCAGTTTCTCCGGGACAGGGCCTGAAAAACTGTTTTTT. Protein product: CASSFSGTGPEKLFF.